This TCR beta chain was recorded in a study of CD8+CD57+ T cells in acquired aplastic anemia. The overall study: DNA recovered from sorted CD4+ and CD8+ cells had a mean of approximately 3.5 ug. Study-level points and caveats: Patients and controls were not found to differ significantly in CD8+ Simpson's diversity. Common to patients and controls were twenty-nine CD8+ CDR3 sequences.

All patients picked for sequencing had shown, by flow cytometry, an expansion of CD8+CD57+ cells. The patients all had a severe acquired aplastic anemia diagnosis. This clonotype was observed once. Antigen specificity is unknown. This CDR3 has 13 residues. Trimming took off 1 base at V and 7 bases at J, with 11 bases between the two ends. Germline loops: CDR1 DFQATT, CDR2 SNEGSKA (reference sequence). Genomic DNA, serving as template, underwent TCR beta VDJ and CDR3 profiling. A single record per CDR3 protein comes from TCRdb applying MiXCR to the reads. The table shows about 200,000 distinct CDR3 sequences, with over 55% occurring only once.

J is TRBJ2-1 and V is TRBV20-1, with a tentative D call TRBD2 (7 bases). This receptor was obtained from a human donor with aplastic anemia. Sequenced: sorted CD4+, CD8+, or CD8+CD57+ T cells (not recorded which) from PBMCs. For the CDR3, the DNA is TGCAGTGCTAGAGGGCGGGGGCAAAATGAGCAGTTCTTC. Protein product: CSARGRGQNEQFF.